This TCR beta chain was profiled in a study of blood T cell repertoires in COVID-19. As for the study in general: Donors in the United States, Italy and Spain gave samples during acute or convalescent COVID-19. The cDNA or gDNA used as material had been derived from T cells, B-cell-depleted T cells, or PBMCs.

In the authors' methods: Reference gene primer amplification in the assay estimated nucleated cell counts. The assay was immunoSEQ multiplex PCR, and TCRdb's table has in-frame clones only and misses some. That table gives V, J and clone size, and the DNA gave D and trimming. This sample carries about 22,000 clones, 80% to 90% of them seen once, and the ten largest clones take about a quarter. V lost 2 bases to trimming and J lost 6 bases, with 20 bases between them. The CDR3 is 17 amino acids. Germline V gene sequence: CDR1 SGHRS, CDR2 YFSETQ. The V gene is TRBV5-1, the J gene TRBJ2-2; possible D gene TRBD2, 6 bases. The receptor was derived from a human donor with active COVID-19. The donor label of this sample is uncertain. What was sequenced was peripheral blood. The chain's CDR3 is CASSFPTSPTVSGELFF. In nucleotides, the CDR3 is TGCGCCAGCAGCTTTCCTACTAGCCCAACGGTATCCGGGGAGCTGTTTTTT.